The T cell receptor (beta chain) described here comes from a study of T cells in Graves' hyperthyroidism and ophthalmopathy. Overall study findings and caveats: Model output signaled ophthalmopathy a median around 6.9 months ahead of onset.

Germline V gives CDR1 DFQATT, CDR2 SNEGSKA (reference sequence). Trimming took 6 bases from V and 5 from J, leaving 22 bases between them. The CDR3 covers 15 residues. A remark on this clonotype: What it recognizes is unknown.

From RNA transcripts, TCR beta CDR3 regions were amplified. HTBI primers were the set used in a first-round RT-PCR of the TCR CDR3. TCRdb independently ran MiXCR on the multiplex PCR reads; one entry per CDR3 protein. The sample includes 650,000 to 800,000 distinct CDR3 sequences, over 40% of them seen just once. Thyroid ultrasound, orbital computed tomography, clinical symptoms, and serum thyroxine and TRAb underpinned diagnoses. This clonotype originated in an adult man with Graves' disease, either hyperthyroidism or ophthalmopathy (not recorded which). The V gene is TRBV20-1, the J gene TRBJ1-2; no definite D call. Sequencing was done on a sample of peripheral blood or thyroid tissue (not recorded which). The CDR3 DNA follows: TGCAGTGCCCAGTACGGGGAATTTGGAAGGTATGGCTACACCTTC. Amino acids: CSAQYGEFGRYGYTF.